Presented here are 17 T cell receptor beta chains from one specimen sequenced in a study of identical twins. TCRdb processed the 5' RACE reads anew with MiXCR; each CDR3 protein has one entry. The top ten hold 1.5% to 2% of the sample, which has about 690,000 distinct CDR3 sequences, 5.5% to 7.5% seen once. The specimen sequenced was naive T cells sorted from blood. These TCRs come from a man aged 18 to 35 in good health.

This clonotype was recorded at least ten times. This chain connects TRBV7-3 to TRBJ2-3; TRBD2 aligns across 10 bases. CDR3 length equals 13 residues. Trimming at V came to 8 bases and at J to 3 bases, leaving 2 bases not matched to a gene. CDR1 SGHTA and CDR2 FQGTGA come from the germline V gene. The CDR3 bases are TGTGCCAGCGCTAGCGGGGGAACAGATACGCAGTATTTT. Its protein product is CASASGGTDTQYF.

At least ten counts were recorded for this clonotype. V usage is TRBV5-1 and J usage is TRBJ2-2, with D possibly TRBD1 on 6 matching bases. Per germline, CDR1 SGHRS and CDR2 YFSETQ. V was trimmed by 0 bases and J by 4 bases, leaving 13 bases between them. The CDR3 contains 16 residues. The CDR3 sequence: CASSLASWDITGELFF. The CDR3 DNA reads TGCGCCAGCAGCTTGGCCTCTTGGGACATCACCGGGGAGCTGTTTTTT.

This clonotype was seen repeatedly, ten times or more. The chain's CDR3 is CASSLRSGNQETQYF. CDR3 coding DNA: TGTGCCAGCAGTTTAAGGTCAGGAAACCAAGAGACCCAGTACTTC. The rearrangement uses TRBV12-3 or TRBV12-4 and TRBJ2-5, with D hard to call. V was cut by 2 bases and J by 0 bases, with 10 bases left in between. This CDR3 is built from 15 residues.

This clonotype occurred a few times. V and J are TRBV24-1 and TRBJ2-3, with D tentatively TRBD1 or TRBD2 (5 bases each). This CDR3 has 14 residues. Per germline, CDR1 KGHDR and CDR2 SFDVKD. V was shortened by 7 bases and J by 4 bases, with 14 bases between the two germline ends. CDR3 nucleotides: TGTGCCACCAGAGGGACGGCAACCCCAGATACGCAGTATTTT. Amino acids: CATRGTATPDTQYF.

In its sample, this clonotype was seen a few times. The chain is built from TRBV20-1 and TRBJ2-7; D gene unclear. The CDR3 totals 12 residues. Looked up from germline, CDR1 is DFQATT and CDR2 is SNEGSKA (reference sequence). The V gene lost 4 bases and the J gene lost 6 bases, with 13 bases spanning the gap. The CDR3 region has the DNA TGCAGTGCTACAACTCCCAGAGGCGAGCAGTACGTC. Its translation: CSATTPRGEQYV.

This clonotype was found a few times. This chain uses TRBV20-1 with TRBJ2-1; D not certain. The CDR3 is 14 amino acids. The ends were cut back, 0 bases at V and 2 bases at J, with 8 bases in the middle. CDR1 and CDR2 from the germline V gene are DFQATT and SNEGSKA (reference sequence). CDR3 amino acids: CSARDSVAYNEQFF. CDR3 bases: TGCAGTGCTAGAGATTCGGTTGCCTACAATGAGCAGTTCTTC.

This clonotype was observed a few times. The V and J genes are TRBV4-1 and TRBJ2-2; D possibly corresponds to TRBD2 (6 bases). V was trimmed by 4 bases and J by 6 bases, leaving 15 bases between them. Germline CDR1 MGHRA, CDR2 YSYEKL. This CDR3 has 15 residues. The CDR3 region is CASSPLSGVPGELFF. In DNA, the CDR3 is TGCGCCAGCAGCCCCCTATCGGGGGTACCCGGGGAGCTGTTTTTT.

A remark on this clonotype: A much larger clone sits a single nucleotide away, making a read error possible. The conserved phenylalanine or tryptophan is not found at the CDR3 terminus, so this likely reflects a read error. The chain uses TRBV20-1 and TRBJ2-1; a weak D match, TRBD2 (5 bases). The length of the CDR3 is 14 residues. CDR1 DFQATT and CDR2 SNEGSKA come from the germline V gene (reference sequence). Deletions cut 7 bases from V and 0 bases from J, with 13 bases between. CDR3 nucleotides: TGCAGTGTACAGAGCGGAAGCTCCTACAATGAGCAGTTCTGC. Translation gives CSVQSGSSYNEQFC.

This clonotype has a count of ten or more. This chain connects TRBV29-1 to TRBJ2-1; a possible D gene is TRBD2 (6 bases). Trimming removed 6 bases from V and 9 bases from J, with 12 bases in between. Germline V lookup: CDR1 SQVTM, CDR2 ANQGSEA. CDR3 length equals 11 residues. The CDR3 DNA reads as TGCAGCGTCTGGGGGGATATTGAGCAGTTCTTC. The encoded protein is CSVWGDIEQFF.

The CDR3 sequence: CASRLGRASTDTQYF. In DNA, the CDR3 is TGCGCCAGCAGATTGGGGAGAGCTAGCACAGATACGCAGTATTTT. The chain uses TRBV10-1 and TRBJ2-3; maybe TRBD2 (5 bases). Germline loops: CDR1 WNHNN, CDR2 SYGVQD (reference sequence). The CDR3 totals 15 residues. V dropped 6 bases and J dropped 0 bases, with 13 bases sitting between them.

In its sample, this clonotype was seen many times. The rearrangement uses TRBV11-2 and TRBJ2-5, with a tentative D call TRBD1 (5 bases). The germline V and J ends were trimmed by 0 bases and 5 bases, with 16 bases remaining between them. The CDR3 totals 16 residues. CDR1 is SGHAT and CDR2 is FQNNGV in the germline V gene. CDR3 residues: CASSLDQGFIGETQYF. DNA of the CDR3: TGTGCCAGCAGCTTAGATCAGGGTTTTATTGGGGAGACCCAGTACTTC.

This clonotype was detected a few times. The CDR3 DNA reads as TGTGCCAGCAGCTCGTCTCTCGGGCAGGGCGGGACCTACGAGCAGTACGTC. Translating gives CASSSSLGQGGTYEQYV. V gene TRBV11-2 combines with J gene TRBJ2-7; D is possibly TRBD2 (6 bases). The V end was cut by 4 bases, the J end by 2 bases, with 21 bases between. Germline CDR1 and CDR2: SGHAT and FQNNGV. The CDR3 runs 17 residues.

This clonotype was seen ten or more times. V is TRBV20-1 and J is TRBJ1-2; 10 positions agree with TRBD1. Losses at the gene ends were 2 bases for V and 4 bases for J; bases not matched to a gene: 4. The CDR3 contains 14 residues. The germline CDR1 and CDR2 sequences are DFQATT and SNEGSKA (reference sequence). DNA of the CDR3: TGCAGTGCTAGAAAGACAGGGGGCGGCTATGGCTACACCTTC. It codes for CSARKTGGGYGYTF.

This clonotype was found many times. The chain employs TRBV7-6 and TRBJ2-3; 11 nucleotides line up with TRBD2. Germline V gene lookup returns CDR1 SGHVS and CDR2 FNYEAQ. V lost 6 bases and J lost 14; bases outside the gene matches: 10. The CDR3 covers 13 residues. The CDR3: CASSIAGGPPLYF. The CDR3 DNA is TGTGCCAGCAGTATAGCGGGAGGGCCCCCTCTGTATTTT.

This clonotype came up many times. The CDR3 sequence: CSVARQETQYF. The CDR3 DNA reads as TGCAGCGTTGCCAGACAAGAGACCCAGTACTTC. The chain combines TRBV29-1 with TRBJ2-5; D unclear. The CDR3 length is 11 residues. The germline CDR1 and CDR2 sequences are SQVTM and ANQGSEA. Trimming left V 4 bases short and J 2 bases short, with 5 bases between.

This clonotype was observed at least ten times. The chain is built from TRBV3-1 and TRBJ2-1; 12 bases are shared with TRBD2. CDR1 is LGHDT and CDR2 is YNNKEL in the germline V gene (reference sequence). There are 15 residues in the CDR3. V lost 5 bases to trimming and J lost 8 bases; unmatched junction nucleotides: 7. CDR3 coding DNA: TGTGCCAGCAGCTTACTAGCGGGAGGAGGGGATGAGCAGTTCTTC. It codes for CASSLLAGGGDEQFF.

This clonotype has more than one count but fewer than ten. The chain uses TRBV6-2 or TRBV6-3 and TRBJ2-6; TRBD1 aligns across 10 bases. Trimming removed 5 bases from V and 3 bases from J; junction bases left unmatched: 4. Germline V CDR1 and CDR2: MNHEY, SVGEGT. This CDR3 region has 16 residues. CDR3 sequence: CASSRGQGDGANVLTF. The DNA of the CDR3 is TGTGCCAGCAGTAGAGGACAGGGGGATGGGGCCAACGTCCTGACTTTC.